This entry lists 6 T cell receptor beta chains sequenced from one sample in a study of tumor and adjacent non-tumor tissue in lung cancer. The library came from three nested PCR rounds adapted from ARM-PCR protocols. TCRdb re-derived calls from the multiplex PCR reads in MiXCR, one entry per CDR3 protein. The repertoire holds about 110,000 distinct CDR3 sequences, with approximately 87% as singletons. RNA was extracted from bulk tissue without any cell sorting. Material for sequencing was lung tumor tissue. These receptors were obtained from a man between 65 and 85 years old with non-small cell lung cancer.

In regard to this clonotype: One end of the junction does not line up with germline, which may come from a read error. The genes are TRBV11-2 and TRBJ2-3; 8 bases line up with TRBD2. CDR1 and CDR2 (germline): SGHAT, FQNNGV. The CDR3 totals 15 residues. The CDR3: CASSLVTSGTDAQYF. CDR3 sequence (DNA): TGTGCTAGCAGCTTAGTCACTAGCGGCACAGATGCGCAGTATTTT.

This clonotype was seen just once. This chain joins TRBV29-1 and TRBJ1-1; D not resolved. Germline V gene sequence: CDR1 SQVTM, CDR2 ANQGSEA. The CDR3 covers 12 residues. CDR3 residues: CNVVAERSEAFF. The CDR3 DNA sequence: TGCAATGTTGTGGCGGAGAGGTCTGAAGCTTTCTTT.

This clonotype was seen at least ten times. In nucleotides, the CDR3 is TGTGCCAGCAGTTTTTGGGGCCGTTCCTACAATGAGCAGTTCTTC. Protein sequence: CASSFWGRSYNEQFF. The chain carries TRBV12-3 or TRBV12-4 and TRBJ2-1; possible D gene TRBD1, 5 bases. Trimming shortened V by 3 bases and J by 1 base, and 10 bases separated the two germline ends. The CDR3 consists of 15 residues.

A word on this clonotype: The junction departs from the called germline gene at one end, perhaps through a read error. The genes are TRBV6-5 and TRBJ2-7; D is possibly TRBD2 (5 bases). Germline V CDR1 and CDR2: MNHEY, SVGAGI. The CDR3 covers 16 residues. CDR3 bases: TGTGCCAGCAGTCCTGCGGTAGCGAGGGAAACCTACGAGCACTACTTC. Translated: CASSPAVARETYEHYF.

V and J are TRBV6-2 or TRBV6-3 and TRBJ2-5; 9 bases are a match to TRBD1. The CDR3 is made up of 16 amino acids. The germline CDR1 and CDR2 sequences are MNHEY and SVGEGT. Unmatched junction bases numbered 13, after V lost 6 bases and J lost 5 bases. CDR3 sequence reads: CASSTRGQGTRETQYF. CDR3 nucleotides: TGTGCCAGCAGCACCCGTGGACAGGGGACTCGGGAGACCCAGTACTTC.

This chain joins TRBV10-3 and TRBJ2-1; the D is unclear. The V end was cut by 3 bases, the J end by 4 bases, with 19 bases between. The CDR3 runs to 17 residues. Germline V gene data show CDR1 as ENHRY and CDR2 as SYGVKD. CDR3 bases: TGTGCCATCAGTGACCCCCAGAGCAGGAGCTCTTACAATGAGCAGTTCTTC. Protein sequence: CAISDPQSRSSYNEQFF.